This entry concerns a single T cell receptor beta chain. This entry belongs to a study of blood T cell repertoires in COVID-19. Here immunoSEQ multiplex PCR was the method, and the copy in TCRdb shows in-frame clones only, minus some. This sample carries approximately 150,000 clones, over 65% of them seen once, and the ten largest clones take around 17%. Germline V CDR1 and CDR2: LNHDA, SQIVND (reference sequence). CDR3 length: 11 amino acids. V dropped 5 bases and J dropped 15 bases, with 11 bases sitting between them. The chain employs TRBV19 and TRBJ1-6, with unresolved D. This TCR was recovered from a man aged 45-65 years with acute or convalescent COVID-19. The specimen was peripheral blood. The CDR3 DNA is TGTGCCAGTAGTTTCCTTGGACTCCTCCACTTT. This encodes CASSFLGLLHF.